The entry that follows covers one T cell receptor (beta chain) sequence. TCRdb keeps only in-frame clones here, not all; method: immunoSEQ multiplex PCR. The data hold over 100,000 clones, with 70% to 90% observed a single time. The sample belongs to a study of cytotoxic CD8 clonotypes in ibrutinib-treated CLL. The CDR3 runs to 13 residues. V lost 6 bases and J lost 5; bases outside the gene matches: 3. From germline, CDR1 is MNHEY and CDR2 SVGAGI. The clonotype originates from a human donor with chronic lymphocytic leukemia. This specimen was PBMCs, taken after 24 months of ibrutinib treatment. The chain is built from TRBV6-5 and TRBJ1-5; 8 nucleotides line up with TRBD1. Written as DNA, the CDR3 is TGTGCCAGCAGGGGGACAGGCGATCAGCCCCAGCATTTT. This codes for CASRGTGDQPQHF.